This T cell receptor (beta chain) derives from a study of T cells in localized non-small cell lung cancer. Broader study findings: Exceeding tumor, uninvolved adjacent lung had the highest T cell clonality. Higher adjacent-lung clonality was associated with shorter survival. Adjacent lung exhibited a median of about 56 among the 100 most abundant tumor clones.

Notes on this clone: The antigen remains undetermined.

The repertoire was sequenced with immunoSEQ multiplex PCR; TCRdb's copy has only in-frame clones and lacks some. The sample lists about 3,000 clones, about 31% occurring once. The germline V and J ends were trimmed by 3 bases and 0 bases, with 8 bases remaining between them. The CDR3 loop spans 14 amino acids. The germline gives CDR1 SQVTM, CDR2 ANQGSEA. This chain uses TRBV29-1 with TRBJ2-2; unclear D gene. The specimen comprised lung tumor tissue, sampled before any cancer treatment. This TCR came from a male donor aged 60 or older with stage I lung adenocarcinoma. The CDR3 DNA sequence: TGCAGCGTTGAGTCCATAGCGAACACCGGGGAGCTGTTTTTT. Protein: CSVESIANTGELFF.